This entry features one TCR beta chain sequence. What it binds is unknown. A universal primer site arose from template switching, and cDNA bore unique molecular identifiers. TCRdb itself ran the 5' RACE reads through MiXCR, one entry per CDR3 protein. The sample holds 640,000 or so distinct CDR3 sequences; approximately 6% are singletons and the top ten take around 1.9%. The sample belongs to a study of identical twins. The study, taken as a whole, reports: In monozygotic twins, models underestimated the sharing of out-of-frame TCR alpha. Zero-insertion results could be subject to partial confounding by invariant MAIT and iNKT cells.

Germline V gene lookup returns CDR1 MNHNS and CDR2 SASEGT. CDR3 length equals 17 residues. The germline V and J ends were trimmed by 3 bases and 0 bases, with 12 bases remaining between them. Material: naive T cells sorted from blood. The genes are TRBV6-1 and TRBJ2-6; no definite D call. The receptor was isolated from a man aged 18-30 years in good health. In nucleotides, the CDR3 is TGTGCCAGCAGTGATAAGAGAATCTTCTCTGGGGCCAACGTCCTGACTTTC. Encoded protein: CASSDKRIFSGANVLTF.